These 32 T cell receptor beta chains came from one sample sequenced in a study of blood T cell repertoires in COVID-19. TCRdb keeps only in-frame clones here, not all; method: immunoSEQ multiplex PCR. The top ten clones hold 1.5% of a sample with about 140,000 clones, 88% of them seen once. The sample consisted of peripheral blood. These receptors were collected from an older woman with acute or convalescent COVID-19.

V and J are TRBV18 and TRBJ2-6; the D gene is possibly TRBD1 (6 bases). The CDR3 totals 16 residues. From germline, CDR1 is KGHSH and CDR2 LQKENI. V lost 3 bases, J lost 3 bases, and 12 bases lay in between. The DNA for the CDR3 is TGTGCCAGCTCACCGTCCGGGACACTTGGGGCCAACGTCCTGACTTTC. It yields the protein CASSPSGTLGANVLTF.

This clone has a handful of counts. This chain uses TRBV18 with TRBJ1-1; D possibly corresponds to TRBD1 (5 bases). This CDR3 contains 15 residues. CDR1 KGHSH and CDR2 LQKENI come from the germline V gene. Trimming cost V 2 bases and J 3 bases, with 13 bases left between them. The CDR3 loop is CASSPSGGRHTEAFF. The CDR3 coding sequence is TGTGCCAGCTCACCATCGGGGGGGAGGCACACTGAAGCTTTCTTT. The entire variable domain, with the rest obtained from reference TRBV18 and TRBJ1-1, is as follows: NAGVMQNPRHLVRRRGQEARLRCSPMKGHSHVYWYRQLPEEGLKFMVYLQKENIIDESGMPKERFSAEFPKEGPSILRIQQVVRGDSAAYFCASSPSGGRHTEAFFGQGTRLTVV.

V usage is TRBV18 and J usage is TRBJ2-7, with D possibly TRBD2 on 6 matching bases. V was trimmed by 3 bases and J by 10 bases, leaving 16 bases between them. The CDR3 runs 13 residues. Germline V CDR1 and CDR2: KGHSH, LQKENI. CDR3 loop: CASSPPGGVEQYF. The CDR3 region has the DNA TGTGCCAGCTCACCCCCCGGAGGGGTTGAACAGTACTTC.

The gene calls are TRBV27 and TRBJ2-7; 10 positions match TRBD1. The CDR3 is made up of 15 amino acids. Germline V CDR1 and CDR2: MNHEY, SMNVEV (reference sequence). Germline trimming cut 5 bases from V and 4 bases from J; bases unmatched to any gene: 8. The CDR3 loop reads CASSVAGTGVYEQYF. CDR3 in DNA: TGTGCCAGCAGTGTAGCCGGGACAGGGGTGTACGAGCAGTACTTC.

The chain has TRBV4-3 and TRBJ2-7, with 11 bases aligning to TRBD1. This CDR3 is built from 16 residues. V trimming: 3 bases; J trimming: 1 base; junction bases outside the gene matches: 5. Germline V gene sequence: CDR1 LGHNA, CDR2 YSLEER. The CDR3 protein is CASSHGTGGASYEQYF. DNA for the CDR3: TGCGCCAGCAGCCATGGGACAGGGGGAGCGTCCTACGAGCAGTACTTC.

The table lists this clone with a count of one. This chain links TRBV5-4 with TRBJ1-2, with 12 bases identical to TRBD1. This CDR3 contains 14 residues. The germline gives CDR1 SGHNT, CDR2 YYREEE (reference sequence). The ends lost 2 bases at V and 7 bases at J; junction bases unmatched: 3. Here the CDR3 DNA reads TGTGCCAGCAGCTTAAGGGACAGGGGGCCTGGCTACACCTTC. Amino acid sequence: CASSLRDRGPGYTF.

CDR3 DNA: TGTGCCAGCAGCCGCACCTGGGCGGGCACTGAAGCTTTCTTT. Amino acid sequence: CASSRTWAGTEAFF. V usage is TRBV5-6 and J usage is TRBJ1-1, with unresolved D. In germline, CDR1 is SGHDT, CDR2 YYEEEE. V shed 4 bases and J shed 4 bases, with 14 bases lying between them. CDR3 size: 14 residues.

J is TRBJ2-5 and V is TRBV7-2; D is undetermined. The CDR3 covers 14 residues. V was clipped by 4 bases and J by 3 bases, with 12 bases between them. Germline CDR1 reads SGHTA; CDR2 reads FQGNSA. CDR3 nucleotides: TGTGCCAGCAGCTCGTCACATTCGAAAGAGACCCAGTACTTC. This codes for CASSSSHSKETQYF.

This chain links TRBV28 with TRBJ1-2, with 9 nucleotides matching TRBD1. The CDR3 sequence is 15 residues long. The junction had 5 bases not matched to a gene; V was cut back by 4 bases and J by 2 bases. Germline V CDR1 and CDR2: MDHEN, SYDVKM. DNA for the CDR3: TGTGCCAGCAGTTCTTCCGGGACAGGGAACTATGGCTACACCTTC. Amino acid sequence: CASSSSGTGNYGYTF.

This chain joins TRBV6-6 and TRBJ1-5; TRBD1 agrees at 10 bases. V lost 4 bases to trimming and J lost 3 bases; unmatched junction nucleotides: 3. Germline V gene data show CDR1 as MNHNY and CDR2 as SVGAGI (reference sequence). The length of the CDR3 is 15 residues. CDR3 protein: CASSSRQGANQPQHF. The CDR3 DNA reads TGTGCCAGCAGTTCACGACAGGGGGCCAATCAGCCCCAGCATTTT.

The chain is built from TRBV7-6 and TRBJ2-1; TRBD2 matches 7 bases. V gave up 5 bases and J gave up 10 bases; unmatched junction bases: 5. The germline V gene encodes CDR1 SGHVS and CDR2 FNYEAQ. The CDR3 is 12 amino acids. The CDR3 coding sequence is TGTGCCAGCAGCCCCGGGGGAGGGGAGCAGTTCTTC. Protein sequence: CASSPGGGEQFF.

The rearrangement uses TRBV28 and TRBJ1-1; D ambiguous. Trimming removed 3 bases from V and 4 bases from J, with 15 bases in between. Looked up from germline, CDR1 is MDHEN and CDR2 is SYDVKM. The CDR3 is made up of 15 amino acids. CDR3 bases: TGTGCCAGCAGTTTTATGGAGGTATTGGCCACTGAAGCTTTCTTT. Its protein is CASSFMEVLATEAFF. Drawing the rest from reference TRBV28 and TRBJ1-1, the complete variable domain is DVKVTQSSRYLVKRTGEKVFLECVQDMDHENMFWYRQDPGLGLRLIYFSYDVKMKEKGDIPEGYSVSREKKERFSLILESASTNQTSMYLCASSFMEVLATEAFFGQGTRLTVV.

This chain joins TRBV6-2 or TRBV6-3 and TRBJ1-3; TRBD1 might be the D (5 bases). In germline, CDR1 is MNHEY, CDR2 SVGEGT. The CDR3 runs to 15 residues. Trimming cost V 4 bases and J 0 bases, with 10 bases left between them. Here the CDR3 DNA reads TGTGCCAGCAGTTCAGCTGACAGCTCTGGAAACACCATATATTTT. This sequence encodes CASSSADSSGNTIYF.

This rearrangement joins TRBV15 to TRBJ1-1; D gene unclear. The germline V gene has CDR1 LNHNV and CDR2 YYDKDF (reference sequence). The CDR3 has 15 amino acids. The germline V and J ends were trimmed by 0 bases and 1 base, with 9 bases remaining between them. CDR3 residues: CATSRDLGANTEAFF. The CDR3 region has the DNA TGTGCCACCAGCAGAGATTTGGGAGCGAACACTGAAGCTTTCTTT.

V and J are TRBV6-5 and TRBJ2-7, with D perhaps matching TRBD2 (5 bases). The CDR3 contains 14 residues. Per the germline V gene, CDR1 is MNHEY and CDR2 is SVGAGI. V lost 6 bases to trimming and J lost 9 bases, with 21 bases between them. CDR3 sequence reads: CASRPAGRQPGQYF. The CDR3 nucleotides are TGTGCCAGCAGGCCCGCGGGTCGTCAGCCAGGGCAGTACTTC.

The chain links TRBV28 to TRBJ1-1; a weak D match, TRBD1 (5 bases). The CDR3 is made up of 13 amino acids. Germline-derived CDR1 and CDR2 are MDHEN and SYDVKM. Trimming removed 2 bases at V and 7 bases at J, with 11 bases between. Here the CDR3 reads CASSLPGDHEAFF. CDR3 in DNA: TGTGCCAGCAGTTTACCGGGGGATCATGAAGCTTTCTTT.

The V and J genes are TRBV19 and TRBJ1-5; unclear D gene. Looked up from germline, CDR1 is LNHDA and CDR2 is SQIVND (reference sequence). The CDR3 has 15 amino acids. The V gene lost 7 bases and the J gene lost 7 bases, with 20 bases spanning the gap. The CDR3 region is CASTQRPGGGQPQHF. CDR3 bases: TGTGCCAGTACCCAACGCCCGGGAGGAGGACAGCCCCAGCATTTT. The full variable domain, its missing parts supplied by reference TRBV19 and TRBJ1-5, is DGGITQSPKYLFRKEGQNVTLSCEQNLNHDAMYWYRQDPGQGLRLIYYSQIVNDFQKGDIAEGYSVSREKKESFPLTVTSAQKNPTAFYLCASTQRPGGGQPQHFGDGTRLSIL.

V and J are TRBV19 and TRBJ1-1; 11 bases match TRBD1. The J segment lost 11 bases and the V segment lost 5 bases, leaving 16 bases of the junction unmatched. CDR1 and CDR2 from the germline V gene are LNHDA and SQIVND (reference sequence). This CDR3 contains 16 residues. The DNA of the CDR3 is TGTGCCAGTAGTGACGGACAGGGGGCTTACGGGATTAGCGCTTTCTTT. It codes for CASSDGQGAYGISAFF.

This clone has only one observation. The chain is built from TRBV5-1 and TRBJ2-3; a weak D match, TRBD2 (5 bases). The CDR3 has 11 amino acids. Per germline, CDR1 SGHRS and CDR2 YFSETQ. V was pared by 7 bases and J by 5 bases, with 8 bases between. CDR3 nucleotides: TGCGCCAGCGTCGGGGTAGATACGCAGTATTTT. Its translation is CASVGVDTQYF.

The chain uses TRBV30 and TRBJ2-1; D is perhaps TRBD1 (5 bases). Germline V CDR1 and CDR2: GTSNPN, SVGIG (reference sequence). CDR3 length: 12 amino acids. Trimming stripped 4 bases from V and 4 bases from J, with 8 bases between. The CDR3 sequence is CAWTGHYNEQFF. CDR3 nucleotides: TGTGCCTGGACAGGGCATTACAATGAGCAGTTCTTC.

In its sample, this clone was seen once. This chain connects TRBV7-9 to TRBJ1-2; 8 bases fit TRBD1. Looked up from germline, CDR1 is SEHNR and CDR2 is FQNEAQ (reference sequence). The V segment lost 5 bases and the J segment 7 bases; nucleotides outside the gene matches: 12. The CDR3 is made up of 15 amino acids. The CDR3: CASSLPGTGVAGYTF. DNA for the CDR3: TGTGCCAGCAGCCTACCCGGGACAGGAGTCGCTGGCTACACCTTC.

The V and J genes are TRBV13 and TRBJ1-6; TRBD1 is a possible D gene (6 bases). The CDR3 runs 18 residues. In germline, CDR1 is PRHDT, CDR2 FYEKMQ (reference sequence). V was pared by 3 bases and J by 1 base, with 16 bases between. CDR3 in amino acids: CASSFGGRYPSYNSPLHF. CDR3 sequence (DNA): TGTGCCAGCAGCTTCGGGGGGCGCTACCCGTCCTATAATTCACCCCTCCACTTT.

This clone was observed a handful of times. The gene calls are TRBV19 and TRBJ1-1; D is undetermined. Germline CDR1 reads LNHDA; CDR2 reads SQIVND (reference sequence). The CDR3 totals 13 residues. V lost 7 bases and J 2 bases, leaving 11 bases between the germline ends. The CDR3 loop reads CASTDNRNTEAFF. The CDR3 nucleotides read TGTGCCAGTACTGACAACCGAAACACTGAAGCTTTCTTT.

This clone was counted only a few times. The V gene is TRBV7-3, the J gene TRBJ2-2, with 15 bases that match TRBD2. Germline-derived CDR1 and CDR2 are SGHTA and FQGTGA. The CDR3 spans 16 residues. V lost 5 bases and J lost 5; bases outside the gene matches: 3. CDR3 sequence reads: CASSLGLAGGTGELFF. Written as DNA, the CDR3 is TGTGCCAGCAGCCTCGGACTAGCGGGAGGGACCGGGGAGCTGTTTTTT.

This sequence joins TRBV28 and TRBJ2-7; 8 bases map to TRBD1. Trimming cost V 6 bases and J 3 bases; bases outside gene matches: 10. Germline V gives CDR1 MDHEN, CDR2 SYDVKM. The length of the CDR3 is 15 residues. Here the CDR3 DNA reads TGTGCCAGCAGGACAGGGGACAGGTTCCTCTACGAGCAGTACTTC. This translates into CASRTGDRFLYEQYF.

The chain joins TRBV19 to TRBJ1-1; TRBD1 aligns across 7 bases. This CDR3 region has 14 residues. Germline V gives CDR1 LNHDA, CDR2 SQIVND (reference sequence). The V gene end was trimmed by 5 bases and the J gene end by 3 bases; junction bases not matched to a gene: 6. The CDR3 protein is CASSGQVLYTEAFF. The CDR3, as DNA: TGTGCCAGTAGTGGACAGGTTCTATACACTGAAGCTTTCTTT.

V gene TRBV6-6 combines with J gene TRBJ1-5, with 7 nucleotides matching TRBD1. Germline CDR1 reads MNHNY; CDR2 reads SVGAGI (reference sequence). The CDR3 loop spans 14 amino acids. Unmatched junction bases numbered 6, after V lost 8 bases and J lost 2 bases. For the CDR3, the DNA is TGTGCCAGCGAGGGGGCAGTGGGCAATCAGCCCCAGCATTTT. Translation gives CASEGAVGNQPQHF.

This chain uses TRBV19 with TRBJ1-1; TRBD1 agrees at 9 bases. CDR3 length: 15 residues. Trimming took 1 base from V and 4 from J; bases not matched to a gene: 4. Germline-derived CDR1 and CDR2 are LNHDA and SQIVND (reference sequence). The CDR3 nucleotides are TGTGCCAGTAGTATAGCCGGACAGGGGTTCACTGAAGCTTTCTTT. It translates to CASSIAGQGFTEAFF.

The table lists this clone with a few counts. V gene TRBV2 combines with J gene TRBJ2-7, with no clear D. The CDR3 contains 10 residues. V lost 6 bases and J 3 bases, leaving 3 bases between the germline ends. Germline values: CDR1 SNHLY, CDR2 FYNNEI. Here the CDR3 reads CASSGYEQYF. The CDR3 coding sequence is TGTGCCAGCAGCGGCTACGAGCAGTACTTC.

The chain carries TRBV28 and TRBJ1-4; perhaps TRBD1 as D (5 bases). Germline-derived CDR1 and CDR2 are MDHEN and SYDVKM. Trimming took 3 bases from V and 8 from J, leaving 19 bases between them. The CDR3 is made up of 16 amino acids. The CDR3 loop reads CASSLRGGVSSEKLFF. The CDR3 DNA reads as TGTGCCAGCAGTTTGAGGGGCGGGGTATCCAGCGAAAAACTGTTTTTT.

This chain links TRBV18 with TRBJ1-1, with a weak D call TRBD1 (6 bases). Germline-derived CDR1 and CDR2 are KGHSH and LQKENI. Trimming took 5 bases from V and 3 from J, leaving 16 bases between them. The CDR3 consists of 15 residues. The CDR3 here is CASSMWAGVDTEAFF. DNA for the CDR3: TGTGCCAGCTCAATGTGGGCAGGGGTGGACACTGAAGCTTTCTTT.

This clone was seen more than once but under ten times. This rearrangement joins TRBV2 to TRBJ2-2; D possibly corresponds to TRBD2 (6 bases). The CDR3 contains 15 residues. CDR1 is SNHLY and CDR2 is FYNNEI in the germline V gene. Trimming removed 4 bases from V and 4 bases from J, with 13 bases in between. CDR3 region: CASSADMRGTGELFF. DNA for the CDR3: TGTGCCAGCAGTGCGGACATGCGGGGCACCGGGGAGCTGTTTTTT.